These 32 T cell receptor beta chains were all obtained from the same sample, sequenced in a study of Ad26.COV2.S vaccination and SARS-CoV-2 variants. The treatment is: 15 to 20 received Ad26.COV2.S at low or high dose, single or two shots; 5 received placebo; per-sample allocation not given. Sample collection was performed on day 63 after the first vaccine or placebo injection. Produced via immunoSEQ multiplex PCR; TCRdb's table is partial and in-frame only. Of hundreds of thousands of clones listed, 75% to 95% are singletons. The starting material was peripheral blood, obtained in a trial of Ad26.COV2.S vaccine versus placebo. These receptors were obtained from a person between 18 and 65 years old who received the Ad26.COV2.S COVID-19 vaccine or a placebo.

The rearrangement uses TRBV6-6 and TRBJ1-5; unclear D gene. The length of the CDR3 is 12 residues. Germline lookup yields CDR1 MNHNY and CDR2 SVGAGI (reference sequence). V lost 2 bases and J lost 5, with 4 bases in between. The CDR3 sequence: CASSYVHQPQHF. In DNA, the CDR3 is TGTGCCAGCAGTTACGTGCATCAGCCCCAGCATTTT.

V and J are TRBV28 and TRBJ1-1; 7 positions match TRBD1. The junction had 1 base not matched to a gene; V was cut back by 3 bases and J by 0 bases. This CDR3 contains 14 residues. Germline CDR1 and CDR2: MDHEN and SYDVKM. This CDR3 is CASSLTGMNTEAFF. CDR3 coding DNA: TGTGCCAGCAGTTTGACAGGGATGAACACTGAAGCTTTCTTT.

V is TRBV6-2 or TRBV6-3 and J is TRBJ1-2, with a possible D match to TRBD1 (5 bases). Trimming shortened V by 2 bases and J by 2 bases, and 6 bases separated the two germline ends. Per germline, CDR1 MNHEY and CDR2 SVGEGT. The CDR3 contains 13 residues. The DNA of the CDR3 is TGTGCCAGCAGTTACGACAGAAACTATGGCTACACCTTC. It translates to CASSYDRNYGYTF.

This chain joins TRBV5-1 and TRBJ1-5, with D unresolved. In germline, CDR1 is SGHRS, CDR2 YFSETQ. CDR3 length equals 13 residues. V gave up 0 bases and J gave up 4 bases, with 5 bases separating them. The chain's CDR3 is CASSLDGNQPQHF. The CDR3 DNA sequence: TGCGCCAGCAGCTTGGATGGTAATCAGCCCCAGCATTTT.

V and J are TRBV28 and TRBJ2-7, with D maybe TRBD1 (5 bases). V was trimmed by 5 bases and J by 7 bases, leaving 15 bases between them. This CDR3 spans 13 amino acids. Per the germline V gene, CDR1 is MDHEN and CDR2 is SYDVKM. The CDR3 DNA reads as TGTGCCAGCAGTCTCAGGGTTCCGTGGGAGCAGTACTTC. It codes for CASSLRVPWEQYF.

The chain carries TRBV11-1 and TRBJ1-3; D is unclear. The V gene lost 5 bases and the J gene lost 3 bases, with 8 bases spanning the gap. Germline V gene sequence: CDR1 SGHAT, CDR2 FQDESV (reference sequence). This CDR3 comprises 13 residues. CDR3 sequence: CASSTPGGNTIYF. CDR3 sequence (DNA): TGTGCCAGCAGCACTCCCGGTGGAAACACCATATATTTT.

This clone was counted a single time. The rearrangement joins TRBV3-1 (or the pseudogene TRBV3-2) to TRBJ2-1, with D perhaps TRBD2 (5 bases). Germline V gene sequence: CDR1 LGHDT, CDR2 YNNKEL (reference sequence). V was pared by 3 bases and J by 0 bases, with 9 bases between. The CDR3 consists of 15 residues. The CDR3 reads CASSHPGSSYNEQFF. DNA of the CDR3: TGTGCCAGCAGCCACCCGGGGAGCTCCTACAATGAGCAGTTCTTC.

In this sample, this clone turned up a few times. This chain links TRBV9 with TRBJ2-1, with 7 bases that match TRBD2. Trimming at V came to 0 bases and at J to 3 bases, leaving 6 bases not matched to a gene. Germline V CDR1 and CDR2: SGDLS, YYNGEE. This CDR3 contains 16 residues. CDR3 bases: TGTGCCAGCAGCGTAGGGGCGGGAGTGGGCTACAATGAGCAGTTCTTC. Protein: CASSVGAGVGYNEQFF. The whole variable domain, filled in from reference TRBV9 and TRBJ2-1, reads DSGVTQTPKHLITATGQRVTLRCSPRSGDLSVYWYQQSLDQGLQFLIQYYNGEERAKGNILERFSAQQFPDLHSELNLSSLELGDSALYFCASSVGAGVGYNEQFFGPGTRLTVL.

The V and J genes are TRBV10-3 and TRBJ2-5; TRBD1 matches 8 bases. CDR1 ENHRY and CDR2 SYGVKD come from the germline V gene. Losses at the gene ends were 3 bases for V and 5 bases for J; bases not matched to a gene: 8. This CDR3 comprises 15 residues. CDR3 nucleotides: TGTGCCATCAGTGAACGCACAGGGGGTCGGGAGACCCAGTACTTC. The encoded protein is CAISERTGGRETQYF.

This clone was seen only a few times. CDR3 protein: CSLSLGNTQYF. The CDR3 bases are TGCAGCTTGAGTTTAGGGAATACGCAGTATTTT. The chain carries TRBV29-1 and TRBJ2-3; D is unresolved. Germline lookup yields CDR1 SQVTM and CDR2 ANQGSEA. CDR3 length: 11 residues. V was cut by 8 bases and J by 7 bases, with 13 bases left in between.

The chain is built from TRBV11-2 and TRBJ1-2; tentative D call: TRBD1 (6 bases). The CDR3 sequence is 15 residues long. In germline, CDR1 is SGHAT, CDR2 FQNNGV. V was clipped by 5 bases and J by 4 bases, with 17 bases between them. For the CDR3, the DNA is TGTGCCAGCAGCATATCCAGGGAGGGGGGCTATGGCTACACCTTC. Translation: CASSISREGGYGYTF. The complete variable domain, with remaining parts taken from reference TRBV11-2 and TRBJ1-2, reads EAGVAQSPRYKIIEKRQSVAFWCNPISGHATLYWYQQILGQGPKLLIQFQNNGVVDDSQLPKDRFSAERLKGVDSTLKIQPAKLEDSAVYLCASSISREGGYGYTFGSGTRLTVV.

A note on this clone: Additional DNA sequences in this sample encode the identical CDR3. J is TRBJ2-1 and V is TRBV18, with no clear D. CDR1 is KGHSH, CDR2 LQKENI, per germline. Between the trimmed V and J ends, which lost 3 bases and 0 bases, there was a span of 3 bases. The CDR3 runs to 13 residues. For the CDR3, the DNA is TGTGCCAGCTCACCCAGCTCCTACAATGAGCAGTTCTTC. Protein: CASSPSSYNEQFF.

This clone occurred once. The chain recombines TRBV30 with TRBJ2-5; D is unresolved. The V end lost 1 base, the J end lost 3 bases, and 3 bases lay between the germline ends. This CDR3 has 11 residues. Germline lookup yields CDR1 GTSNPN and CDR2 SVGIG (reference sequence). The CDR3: CAWSAEETQYF. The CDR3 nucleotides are TGTGCCTGGAGTGCCGAAGAGACCCAGTACTTC.

The CDR3 here is CASSGGAGSWNTEAFF. CDR3 coding DNA: TGTGCCAGCAGCGGTGGGGCAGGGAGTTGGAACACTGAAGCTTTCTTT. The chain links TRBV5-6 to TRBJ1-1, with a weak D call TRBD1 (5 bases). This CDR3 spans 16 amino acids. Per germline, CDR1 SGHDT and CDR2 YYEEEE. Trimming pared 4 bases from V and 1 base from J, leaving 17 bases between.

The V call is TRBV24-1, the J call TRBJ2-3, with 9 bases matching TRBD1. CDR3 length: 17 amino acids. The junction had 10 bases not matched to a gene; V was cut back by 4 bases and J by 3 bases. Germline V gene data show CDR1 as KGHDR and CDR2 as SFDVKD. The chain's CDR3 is CATSDPDRGVLTDTQYF. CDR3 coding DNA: TGTGCCACCAGTGACCCCGACAGGGGGGTACTTACAGATACGCAGTATTTT.

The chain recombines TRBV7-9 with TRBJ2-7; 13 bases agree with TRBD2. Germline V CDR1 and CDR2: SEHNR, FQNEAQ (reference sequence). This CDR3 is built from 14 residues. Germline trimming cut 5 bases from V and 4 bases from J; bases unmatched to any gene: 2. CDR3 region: CASSPGLAGYEQYF. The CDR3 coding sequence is TGTGCCAGCAGCCCGGGACTAGCGGGATACGAGCAGTACTTC.

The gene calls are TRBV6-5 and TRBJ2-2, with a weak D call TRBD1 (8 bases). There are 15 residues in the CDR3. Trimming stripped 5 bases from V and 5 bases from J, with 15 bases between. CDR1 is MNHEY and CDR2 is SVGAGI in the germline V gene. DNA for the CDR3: TGTGCCAGCAGTAAACAGGGGGGGTGGACCGGGGAGCTGTTTTTT. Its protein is CASSKQGGWTGELFF.

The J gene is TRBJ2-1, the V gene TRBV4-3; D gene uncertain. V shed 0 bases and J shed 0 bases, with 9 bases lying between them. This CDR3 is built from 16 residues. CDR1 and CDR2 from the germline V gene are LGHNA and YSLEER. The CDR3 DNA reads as TGCGCCAGCAGCCAAGATTGGACCAACTCCTACAATGAGCAGTTCTTC. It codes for CASSQDWTNSYNEQFF.

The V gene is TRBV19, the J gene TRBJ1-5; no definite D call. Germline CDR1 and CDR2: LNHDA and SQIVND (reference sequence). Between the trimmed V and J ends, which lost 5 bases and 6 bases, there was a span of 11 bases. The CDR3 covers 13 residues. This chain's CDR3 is CASSSSLGQPQHF. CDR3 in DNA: TGTGCCAGTAGTTCGAGCCTTGGTCAGCCCCAGCATTTT.

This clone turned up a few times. Here the CDR3 DNA reads TGCGCCAGCAGCCCTCAAGGTCCGAGCGGAGCTTACGAGCAGTACTTC. Protein sequence: CASSPQGPSGAYEQYF. The chain has TRBV4-1 and TRBJ2-7; a possible D gene is TRBD2 (5 bases). The germline CDR1 and CDR2 sequences are MGHRA and YSYEKL. Trimming pared 4 bases from V and 4 bases from J, leaving 20 bases between. The CDR3 is 16 amino acids.

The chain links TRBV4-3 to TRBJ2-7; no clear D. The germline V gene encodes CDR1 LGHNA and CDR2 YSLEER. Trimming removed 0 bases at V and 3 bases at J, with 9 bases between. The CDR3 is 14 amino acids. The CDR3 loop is CASSQDLLNYEQYF. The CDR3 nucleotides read TGCGCCAGCAGCCAAGACCTACTAAACTACGAGCAGTACTTC.

The CDR3 loop is CASNPDRASGNTIYF. The CDR3, as DNA: TGTGCCAGTAACCCGGACAGGGCATCTGGAAACACCATATATTTT. The V and J genes are TRBV19 and TRBJ1-3; 8 bases match TRBD1. With 7 bases clipped from V and 1 base from J, the junction kept 6 bases outside the gene matches. CDR3 length: 15 residues. The germline V gene encodes CDR1 LNHDA and CDR2 SQIVND (reference sequence).

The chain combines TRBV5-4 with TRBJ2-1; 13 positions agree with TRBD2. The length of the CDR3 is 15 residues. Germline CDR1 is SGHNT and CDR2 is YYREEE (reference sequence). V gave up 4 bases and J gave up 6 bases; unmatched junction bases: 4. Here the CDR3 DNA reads TGTGCCAGCAGCGTGACTAGCGGGAGGTCCAATGAGCAGTTCTTC. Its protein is CASSVTSGRSNEQFF.

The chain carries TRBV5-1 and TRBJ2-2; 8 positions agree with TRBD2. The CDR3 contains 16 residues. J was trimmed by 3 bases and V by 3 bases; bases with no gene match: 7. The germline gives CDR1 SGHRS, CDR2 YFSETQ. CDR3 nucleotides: TGCGCCAGCAGCTCGGGACTAGGATTGGACACCGGGGAGCTGTTTTTT. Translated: CASSSGLGLDTGELFF.

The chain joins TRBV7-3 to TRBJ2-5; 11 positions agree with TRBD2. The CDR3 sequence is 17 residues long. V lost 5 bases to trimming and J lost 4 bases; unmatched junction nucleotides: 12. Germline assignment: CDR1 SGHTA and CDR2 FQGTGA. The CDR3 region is CASSHGASGRRRETQYF. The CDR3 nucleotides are TGTGCCAGCAGCCACGGGGCTAGCGGGAGGCGGCGAGAGACCCAGTACTTC.

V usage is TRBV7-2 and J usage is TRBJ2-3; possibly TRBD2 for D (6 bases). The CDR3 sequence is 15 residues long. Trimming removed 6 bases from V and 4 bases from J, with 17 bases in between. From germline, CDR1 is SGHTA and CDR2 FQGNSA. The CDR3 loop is CASRPPGVGPDTQYF. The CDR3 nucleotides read TGTGCCAGCAGGCCCCCGGGAGTGGGGCCAGATACGCAGTATTTT.

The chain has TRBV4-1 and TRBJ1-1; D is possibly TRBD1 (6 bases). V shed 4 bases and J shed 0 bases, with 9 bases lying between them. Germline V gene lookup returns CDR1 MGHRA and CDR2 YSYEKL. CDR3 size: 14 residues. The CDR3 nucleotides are TGCGCCAGCAGCCGGACAGCTATGAACACTGAAGCTTTCTTT. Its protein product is CASSRTAMNTEAFF.

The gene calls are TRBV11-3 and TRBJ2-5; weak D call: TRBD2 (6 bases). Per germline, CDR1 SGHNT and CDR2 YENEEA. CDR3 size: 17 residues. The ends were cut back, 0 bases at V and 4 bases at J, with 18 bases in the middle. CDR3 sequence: CASSLEEKEGKGETQYF. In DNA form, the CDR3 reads TGTGCCAGCAGCTTAGAGGAAAAGGAGGGGAAAGGAGAGACCCAGTACTTC.

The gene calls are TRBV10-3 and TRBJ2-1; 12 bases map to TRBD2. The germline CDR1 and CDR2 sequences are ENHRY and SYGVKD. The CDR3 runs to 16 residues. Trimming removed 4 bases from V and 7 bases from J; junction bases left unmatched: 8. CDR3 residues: CAISGTSGIGSNEQFF. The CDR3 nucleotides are TGTGCCATCAGTGGGACTAGCGGGATCGGGAGTAATGAGCAGTTCTTC.

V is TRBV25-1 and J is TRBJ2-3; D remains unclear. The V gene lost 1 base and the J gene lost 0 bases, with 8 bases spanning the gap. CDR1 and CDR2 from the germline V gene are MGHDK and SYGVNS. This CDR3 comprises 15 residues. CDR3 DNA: TGTGCCAGCAGTGAATTTGAAGGCAGCACAGATACGCAGTATTTT. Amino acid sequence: CASSEFEGSTDTQYF.

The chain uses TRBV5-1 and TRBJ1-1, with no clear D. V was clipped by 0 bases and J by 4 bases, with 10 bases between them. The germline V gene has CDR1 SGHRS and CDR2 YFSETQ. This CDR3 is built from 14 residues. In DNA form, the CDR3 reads TGCGCCAGCAGCTTGGTTCCAGGCCTCACTGAAGCTTTCTTT. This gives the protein CASSLVPGLTEAFF.

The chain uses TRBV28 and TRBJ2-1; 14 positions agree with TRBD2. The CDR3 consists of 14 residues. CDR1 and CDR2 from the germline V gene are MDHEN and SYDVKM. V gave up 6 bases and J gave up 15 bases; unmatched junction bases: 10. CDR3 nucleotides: TGTGCCAGCAGACCGGGACTAGCGGGAGTTAAACCGTTCTTC. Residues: CASRPGLAGVKPFF.